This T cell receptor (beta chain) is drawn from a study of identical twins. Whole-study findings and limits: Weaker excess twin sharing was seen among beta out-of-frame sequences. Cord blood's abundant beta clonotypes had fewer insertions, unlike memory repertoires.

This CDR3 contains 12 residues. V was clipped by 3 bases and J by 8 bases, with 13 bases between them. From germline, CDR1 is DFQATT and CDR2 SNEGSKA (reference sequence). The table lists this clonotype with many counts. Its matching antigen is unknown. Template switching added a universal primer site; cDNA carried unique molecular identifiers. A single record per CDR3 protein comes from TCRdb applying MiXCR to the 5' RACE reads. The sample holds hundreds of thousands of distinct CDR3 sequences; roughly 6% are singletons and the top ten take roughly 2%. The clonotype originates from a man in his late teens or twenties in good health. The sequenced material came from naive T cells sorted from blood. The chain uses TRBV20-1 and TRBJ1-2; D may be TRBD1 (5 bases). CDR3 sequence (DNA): TGCAGTGCTAGGGGGGTGGGACGAGGCTACACCTTC. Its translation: CSARGVGRGYTF.